This TCR beta chain came from a study of blood T cell repertoires in COVID-19. The authors' processing: Amplification of reference gene primers was used by the study to estimate nucleated cell counts. Produced via immunoSEQ multiplex PCR; TCRdb's table is partial and in-frame only. The V and J calls and the clone size are those of that table, but D and trimming were determined from the DNA. The table records approximately 23,000 clones, roughly 88% of them present only once. This CDR3 region has 14 residues. V lost 4 bases and J lost 9, with 17 bases in between. CDR1 is MGHRA and CDR2 is YSYEKL in the germline V gene.

V gene TRBV4-1 combines with J gene TRBJ2-3; a weak D match, TRBD2 (5 bases). The source material was peripheral blood. The receptor was isolated from a man between 65 and 80 years old with acute or convalescent COVID-19. Written as DNA, the CDR3 is TGCGCCAGCAGCCTGGAGGCGCCCCAGATCACGCAGTATTTT. Its translation: CASSLEAPQITQYF.